The 21 T cell receptor beta chains below come from one sample, sequenced in a study of blood T cell repertoires in COVID-19. Produced via immunoSEQ multiplex PCR; TCRdb's table is partial and in-frame only. The sample shows a few hundred thousand clones, 75% to 90% of them seen only once. The sequencing input was PBMCs or T cells enriched from blood (not recorded which). All receptors derive from a woman between 50 and 59 years old who had recovered from COVID-19.

The chain recombines TRBV7-3 with TRBJ2-7, with 7 bases matching TRBD1. After removal of 5 bases from V and 0 bases from J, the junction contained 4 bases not matched to a gene. Germline CDR1 SGHTA, CDR2 FQGTGA. CDR3 length: 14 residues. The CDR3 protein is CASSGRDSSYEQYF. The CDR3 DNA reads TGTGCCAGCAGCGGAAGGGACAGCTCCTACGAGCAGTACTTC.

This sequence joins TRBV19 and TRBJ1-5; a weak D match, TRBD1 (5 bases). Trimming left V 7 bases short and J 3 bases short, with 13 bases between. The length of the CDR3 is 14 residues. Germline V gives CDR1 LNHDA, CDR2 SQIVND (reference sequence). The CDR3 coding sequence is TGTGCCAGTACCTGGGGCTCATTCAATCAGCCCCAGCATTTT. Translating it yields CASTWGSFNQPQHF.

This sequence joins TRBV13 and TRBJ2-7; TRBD2 agrees at 9 bases. Germline lookup yields CDR1 PRHDT and CDR2 FYEKMQ (reference sequence). Trimming cost V 3 bases and J 6 bases; bases outside gene matches: 18. The CDR3 is 18 amino acids. In DNA form, the CDR3 reads TGTGCCAGCAGCTTCGGAGCGGGAGGACCCAACAGGCCCACCGAGCAGTACTTC. Translated: CASSFGAGGPNRPTEQYF.

The chain combines TRBV7-2 with TRBJ2-1; D perhaps matches TRBD2 (6 bases). V was shortened by 5 bases and J by 8 bases, with 10 bases between the two germline ends. The CDR3 has 12 residues. The germline V gene encodes CDR1 SGHTA and CDR2 FQGNSA. The CDR3 DNA reads TGTGCCAGCAGCCACGGGAGCTATGAGCAGTTCTTC. Translating it yields CASSHGSYEQFF.

This chain uses TRBV27 with TRBJ2-3; D remains unclear. This CDR3 spans 14 amino acids. From germline, CDR1 is MNHEY and CDR2 SMNVEV (reference sequence). V lost 3 bases and J lost 7, with 14 bases in between. The CDR3 DNA reads as TGTGCCAGCAGTTTCCAAAATAGTGTTAATACGCAGTATTTT. Translation gives CASSFQNSVNTQYF.

The chain uses TRBV5-6 and TRBJ1-2; D may be TRBD1 (6 bases). Looked up from germline, CDR1 is SGHDT and CDR2 is YYEEEE. V was shortened by 0 bases and J by 5 bases, with 11 bases between the two germline ends. There are 14 residues in the CDR3. CDR3 DNA: TGTGCCAGCAGCTTGGCCCAGGGGAAGTATGGCTACACCTTC. Its translation is CASSLAQGKYGYTF.

This rearrangement joins TRBV2 to TRBJ1-1; 7 bases are shared with TRBD1. V shed 6 bases, J shed 4 bases, and the junction held 8 bases outside the gene matches. The length of the CDR3 is 14 residues. Germline-derived CDR1 and CDR2 are SNHLY and FYNNEI. CDR3 loop: CASREQGLPTEAFF. The DNA for the CDR3 is TGTGCCAGCAGGGAACAGGGGCTCCCCACTGAAGCTTTCTTT.

The gene calls are TRBV6-2 or TRBV6-3 and TRBJ2-6, with TRBD2 matching over 9 bases. This CDR3 has 18 residues. Germline V gene sequence: CDR1 MNHEY, CDR2 SVGEGT. The V segment lost 5 bases and the J segment 6 bases; nucleotides outside the gene matches: 14. The CDR3 sequence: CASSPNTGVAGAANVLTF. For the CDR3, the DNA is TGTGCCAGCAGTCCAAACACCGGTGTAGCGGGAGCGGCCAACGTCCTGACTTTC.

Comment on this clone: The same CDR3 can be traced to other DNA sequences in this sample. J is TRBJ1-2 and V is TRBV9; TRBD1 matches 10 bases. The V gene's germline CDR1 is SGDLS and CDR2 YYNGEE. V lost 2 bases, J lost 2 bases, and 3 bases stayed unmatched. The CDR3 is 15 residues long. The CDR3 DNA is TGTGCCAGCAGCGTGGGACAGGGGAGCAACTATGGCTACACCTTC. Translating gives CASSVGQGSNYGYTF.

This clone appeared once. The chain joins TRBV27 to TRBJ2-7; TRBD1 aligns across 10 bases. Per germline, CDR1 MNHEY and CDR2 SMNVEV (reference sequence). The CDR3 runs 15 residues. The ends lost 5 bases at V and 5 bases at J; junction bases unmatched: 9. DNA for the CDR3: TGTGCCAGCAGTCCGATAGACAGGGGGCTAAACGAGCAGTACTTC. Translated, it gives CASSPIDRGLNEQYF.

A few counts support this clone. The V and J genes are TRBV25-1 and TRBJ1-1; 7 nucleotides agree with TRBD1. The trim removed 4 bases at V and 3 bases at J, leaving 11 bases unmatched. CDR1 is MGHDK, CDR2 SYGVNS, per germline. This CDR3 has 16 residues. CDR3 in DNA: TGTGCCAGCAGTGGGGGCCTGGGACAGAAAGACACTGAAGCTTTCTTT. Encoded protein: CASSGGLGQKDTEAFF.

This clone was seen once. The chain joins TRBV19 to TRBJ1-6; no clear D. V lost 7 bases, J lost 2 bases, and 6 bases lay in between. CDR3 length: 13 residues. The germline V gene has CDR1 LNHDA and CDR2 SQIVND (reference sequence). The CDR3: CASKDTYNSPLHF. The DNA of the CDR3 is TGTGCCAGTAAAGACACCTATAATTCACCCCTCCACTTT.

This chain links TRBV6-5 with TRBJ1-1, with D unclear. CDR1 MNHEY and CDR2 SVGAGI come from the germline V gene. The CDR3 is 15 amino acids. Trimming took 6 bases from V and 4 from J, leaving 18 bases between them. This CDR3 is CASSHPTEEGTEAFF. The CDR3 DNA reads TGTGCCAGCAGCCACCCGACCGAGGAGGGCACTGAAGCTTTCTTT.

J is TRBJ1-5 and V is TRBV5-1; the D is unclear. This CDR3 has 13 amino acids. V shed 0 bases and J shed 7 bases, with 8 bases lying between them. Looked up from germline, CDR1 is SGHRS and CDR2 is YFSETQ. This chain's CDR3 is CASSLVGGQPQHF. CDR3 nucleotide sequence: TGCGCCAGCAGCTTGGTAGGAGGGCAGCCCCAGCATTTT.

The rearrangement uses TRBV27 and TRBJ2-5; no firm D call. Germline V gene lookup returns CDR1 MNHEY and CDR2 SMNVEV (reference sequence). The CDR3 loop spans 11 amino acids. Trimming took off 5 bases at V and 2 bases at J, with 3 bases between the two ends. CDR3 amino acids: CASSLQETQYF. The CDR3 DNA follows: TGTGCCAGCAGTCTACAAGAGACCCAGTACTTC.

V and J are TRBV30 and TRBJ1-1; possible D gene TRBD1, 6 bases. The CDR3 spans 12 residues. Looked up from germline, CDR1 is GTSNPN and CDR2 is SVGIG (reference sequence). V was cut by 4 bases and J by 6 bases, with 12 bases left in between. Here the CDR3 reads CAWTNRVSEAFF. Here the CDR3 DNA reads TGTGCCTGGACAAACAGGGTTTCTGAAGCTTTCTTT.

The genes are TRBV5-4 and TRBJ2-1, with 7 bases lining up with TRBD1. This CDR3 has 14 residues. The V segment lost 4 bases and the J segment 5 bases; nucleotides outside the gene matches: 6. CDR1 is SGHNT, CDR2 YYREEE, per germline (reference sequence). CDR3 loop: CASSPGTVNNEQFF. As DNA, the CDR3 is TGTGCCAGCAGCCCCGGGACAGTCAACAATGAGCAGTTCTTC.

This chain connects TRBV6-5 to TRBJ1-6; D is perhaps TRBD1 (5 bases). The V gene lost 7 bases and the J gene lost 9 bases, with 10 bases spanning the gap. CDR3 length equals 12 residues. Germline V gene lookup returns CDR1 MNHEY and CDR2 SVGAGI. This CDR3 reads CASNTGSSPLHF. For the CDR3, the DNA is TGTGCCAGCAACACAGGAAGTTCACCCCTCCACTTT.

This chain uses TRBV5-1 with TRBJ1-6, with a tentative D call TRBD1 (5 bases). V was clipped by 1 base and J by 7 bases, with 15 bases between them. Germline CDR1 and CDR2: SGHRS and YFSETQ. This CDR3 is 16 amino acids long. The CDR3 sequence: CASSLQGRMGNSPLHF. In nucleotides, the CDR3 is TGCGCCAGCAGCTTGCAGGGAAGAATGGGGAATTCACCCCTCCACTTT.

The chain is built from TRBV7-2 and TRBJ2-7, with 8 nucleotides matching TRBD1. Germline V gene sequence: CDR1 SGHTA, CDR2 FQGNSA. The V gene end was trimmed by 0 bases and the J gene end by 2 bases; junction bases not matched to a gene: 6. The CDR3 runs to 16 residues. CDR3 region: CASSLAPGTGTYEQYF. CDR3 in DNA: TGTGCCAGCAGCTTAGCACCGGGGACAGGAACCTACGAGCAGTACTTC.

The rearrangement links TRBV3-1 (or the pseudogene TRBV3-2) to TRBJ2-2; the D gene is possibly TRBD1 (5 bases). CDR3 length: 16 residues. Trimming cost V 0 bases and J 1 base, with 9 bases left between them. Germline V gene data show CDR1 as LGHDT and CDR2 as YNNKEL (reference sequence). CDR3 region: CASSQEFQGNTGELFF. The CDR3 bases are TGTGCCAGCAGCCAAGAGTTTCAGGGGAACACCGGGGAGCTGTTTTTT.